The 7 T cell receptor beta chains listed next were all sequenced from one sample in a study of shared clonotypes between healthy human individuals. Method: immunoSEQ multiplex PCR; TCRdb's copy keeps in-frame clones and lacks some. The repertoire holds some 2.1 million clones, with roughly 96% as singletons. Sequences were obtained from naive CD4+ T cells sorted from blood. The subset was: CD45RA+ positively selected. These receptor sequences come from a man younger than 35 in good health.

The rearrangement joins TRBV2 to TRBJ1-2; 7 nucleotides agree with TRBD1. Losses at the gene ends were 7 bases for V and 6 bases for J; bases not matched to a gene: 8. The CDR3 covers 13 residues. In germline, CDR1 is SNHLY, CDR2 FYNNEI. The CDR3 bases are TGTGCCAGCATGAAGAATACAGGGGATGGCTACACCTTC. Encoded protein: CASMKNTGDGYTF.

This chain connects TRBV6-1 to TRBJ2-1, with TRBD2 matching 7 bases. Losses at the gene ends were 5 bases for V and 5 bases for J; bases not matched to a gene: 6. CDR1 and CDR2 (germline): MNHNS, SASEGT. The CDR3 totals 14 residues. In nucleotides, the CDR3 is TGTGCCAGCAGTTTGCGGGGGTGGCACAATGAGCAGTTCTTC. This translates into CASSLRGWHNEQFF.

This sequence joins TRBV25-1 and TRBJ1-2; D is unresolved. V was clipped by 4 bases and J by 2 bases, with 11 bases between them. Germline values: CDR1 MGHDK, CDR2 SYGVNS. There are 14 residues in the CDR3. The CDR3 sequence is CASSALKGNYGYTF. The CDR3, as DNA: TGTGCCAGCAGTGCTTTGAAAGGGAACTATGGCTACACCTTC.

The chain joins TRBV7-2 to TRBJ1-1; the D is unclear. Looked up from germline, CDR1 is SGHTA and CDR2 is FQGNSA. Trimming left V 5 bases short and J 1 base short, with 11 bases between. The CDR3 runs 14 residues. CDR3 sequence reads: CASSLSSGNTEAFF. The CDR3 bases are TGTGCCAGCAGCCTTAGTTCAGGGAACACTGAAGCTTTCTTT.

V gene TRBV6-1 combines with J gene TRBJ2-7; no clear D. The CDR3 length is 14 residues. Germline loops: CDR1 MNHNS, CDR2 SASEGT. Between the trimmed V and J ends, which lost 5 bases and 2 bases, there was a span of 13 bases. The CDR3 region has the DNA TGTGCCAGCAGTAGACTTGGCCCGACCTACGAGCAGTACTTC. Its protein product is CASSRLGPTYEQYF.

Remarks on this clone: Other DNA sequences in the sample encode the same CDR3. The V call is TRBV6-5, the J call TRBJ1-5; TRBD1 matches at 8 bases. The trim removed 6 bases at V and 1 base at J, leaving 5 bases unmatched. This CDR3 is 15 amino acids long. From germline, CDR1 is MNHEY and CDR2 SVGAGI. The CDR3 region is CASSRTGTSNQPQHF. Written as DNA, the CDR3 is TGTGCCAGCAGCAGGACAGGGACAAGCAATCAGCCCCAGCATTTT.

The V call is TRBV5-4, the J call TRBJ1-1; a possible D gene is TRBD1 (5 bases). CDR1 is SGHNT and CDR2 is YYREEE in the germline V gene (reference sequence). V lost 3 bases and J lost 6, with 9 bases in between. This CDR3 spans 12 amino acids. The CDR3 nucleotides are TGTGCCAGCAGCTCAGTGGGACCTGAAGCTTTCTTT. Translated: CASSSVGPEAFF.